This T cell receptor beta chain was identified in a study of T-cell memory formation after mild COVID-19. Germline V gene sequence: CDR1 SGHDN, CDR2 FVKESK. With 0 bases clipped from V and 5 bases from J, the junction kept 3 bases outside the gene matches. The CDR3 runs 17 residues. TCR alpha and TCR beta cDNA libraries with sample barcodes and UMIs came from 5'RACE using constant-segment primers. TCRdb called the 5' RACE reads again in MiXCR, with one record for every CDR3 protein. The sample consists of a few hundred thousand distinct CDR3 sequences, under 30% of them appearing once. J is TRBJ2-2 and V is TRBV14; 13 bases align to TRBD2. Sample: PBMCs or a T cell subset sorted from them (not recorded which). The clonotype comes from an adult woman who had mild COVID-19 (a few samples of this study predate the infection). Cell type and time point are not known. The CDR3 DNA reads as TGTGCCAGCAGCCAAGAAGGACTAGCGGGAGATACCGGGGAGCTGTTTTTT. Its translation: CASSQEGLAGDTGELFF.